One and the same sample provided the 3 T cell receptor beta chains below, sequenced in a study of Graves' ophthalmopathy and Graves' hyperthyroidism. Amplifying from RNA transcripts, the study obtained TCR beta CDR3 regions. HTBI primers were employed in first-round RT-PCR, then a second-round multiplex PCR followed. One entry per CDR3 protein, called by TCRdb with MiXCR from the multiplex PCR reads. The sample lists 650,000 to 900,000 distinct CDR3 sequences, approximately 40% occurring once. Sequencing used peripheral blood. Every receptor here comes from an adult man with Graves' ophthalmopathy.

The gene calls are TRBV7-9 and TRBJ1-5; TRBD1 matches at 8 bases. V dropped 6 bases and J dropped 5; count of bases not matched to a gene: 6. CDR3 size: 14 residues. Germline V gives CDR1 SEHNR, CDR2 FQNEAQ (reference sequence). For the CDR3, the DNA is TGTGCCAGCAGTTACGCAGGGGGCTATCAGCCCCAGCATTTT. This sequence encodes CASSYAGGYQPQHF. Together with reference TRBV7-9 and TRBJ1-5, the CDR3 gives the full variable domain: DTGVSQNPRHKITKRGQNVTFRCDPISEHNRLYWYRQTLGQGPEFLTYFQNEAQLEKSRLLSDRFSAERPKGSFSTLEIQRTEQGDSAMYLCASSYAGGYQPQHFGDGTRLSIL.

The chain employs TRBV7-9 and TRBJ2-6, with D uncertain. Germline-derived CDR1 and CDR2 are SEHNR and FQNEAQ (reference sequence). This CDR3 has 18 residues. V gave up 3 bases and J gave up 0 bases, with 15 bases separating them. CDR3 sequence: CASSLTYEQYSGANVLTF. The CDR3 DNA is TGTGCCAGCAGCTTGACCTACGAGCAGTACTCTGGGGCCAACGTCCTGACTTTC.

This clonotype appeared once. One base away lies a much larger clone, so this may be a sequencing read error. The rearrangement uses TRBV7-9 and TRBJ1-1; perhaps TRBD1 as D (6 bases). The V gene's germline CDR1 is SEHNR and CDR2 FQNEAQ (reference sequence). The CDR3 consists of 13 residues. Written as DNA, the CDR3 is TGTGCCAGCAGCTTAGGGGTACAGGGAGAGGATGCCTTT. Amino acids: CASSLGVQGEDAF.